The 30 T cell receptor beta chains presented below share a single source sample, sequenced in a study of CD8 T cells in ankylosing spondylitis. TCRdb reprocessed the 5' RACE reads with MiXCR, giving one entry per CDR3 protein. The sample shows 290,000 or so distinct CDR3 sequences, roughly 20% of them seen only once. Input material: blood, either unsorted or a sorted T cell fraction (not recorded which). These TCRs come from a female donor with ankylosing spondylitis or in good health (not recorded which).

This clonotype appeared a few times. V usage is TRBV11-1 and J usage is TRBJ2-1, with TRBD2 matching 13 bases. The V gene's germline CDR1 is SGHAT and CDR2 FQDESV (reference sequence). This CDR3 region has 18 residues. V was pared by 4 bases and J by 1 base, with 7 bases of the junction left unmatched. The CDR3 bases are TGTGCCAGCAGCTCTACTAGCGGGAGGGCCCCTTCCTACAATGAGCAGTTCTTC. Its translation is CASSSTSGRAPSYNEQFF. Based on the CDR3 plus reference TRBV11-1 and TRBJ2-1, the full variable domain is EAEVAQSPRYKITEKSQAVAFWCDPISGHATLYWYRQILGQGPELLVQFQDESVVDDSQLPKDRFSAERLKGVDSTLKIQPAELGDSAMYLCASSSTSGRAPSYNEQFFGPGTRLTVL.

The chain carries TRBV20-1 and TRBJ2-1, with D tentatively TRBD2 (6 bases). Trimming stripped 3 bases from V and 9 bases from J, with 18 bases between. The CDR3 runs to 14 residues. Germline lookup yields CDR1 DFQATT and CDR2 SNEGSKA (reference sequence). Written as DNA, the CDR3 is TGCAGTGCTAGTCTTGCGGCGGAGCGGGTTGAGCAGTTCTTC. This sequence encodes CSASLAAERVEQFF.

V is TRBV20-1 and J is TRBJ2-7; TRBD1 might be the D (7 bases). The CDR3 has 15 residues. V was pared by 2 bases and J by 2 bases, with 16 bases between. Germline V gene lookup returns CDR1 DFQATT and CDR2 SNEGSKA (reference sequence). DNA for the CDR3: TGCAGTGCTAGAAAAGGGGCAGGGGGGACCTACGAGCAGTACTTC. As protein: CSARKGAGGTYEQYF.

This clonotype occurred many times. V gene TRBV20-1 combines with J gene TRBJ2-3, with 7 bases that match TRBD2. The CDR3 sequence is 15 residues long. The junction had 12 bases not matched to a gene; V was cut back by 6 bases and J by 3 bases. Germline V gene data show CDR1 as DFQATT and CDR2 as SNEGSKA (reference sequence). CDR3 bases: TGCAGTGCCCCGAGGGCGGGAGAAGGGACAGATACGCAGTATTTT. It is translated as CSAPRAGEGTDTQYF.

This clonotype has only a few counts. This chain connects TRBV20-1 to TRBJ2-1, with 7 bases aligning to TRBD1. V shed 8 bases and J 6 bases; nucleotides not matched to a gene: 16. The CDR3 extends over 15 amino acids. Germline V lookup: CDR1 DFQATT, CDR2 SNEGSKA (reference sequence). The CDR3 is CSPGSEGAPGNEQFF. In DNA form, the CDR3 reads TGCAGTCCCGGAAGTGAGGGGGCCCCAGGCAATGAGCAGTTCTTC.

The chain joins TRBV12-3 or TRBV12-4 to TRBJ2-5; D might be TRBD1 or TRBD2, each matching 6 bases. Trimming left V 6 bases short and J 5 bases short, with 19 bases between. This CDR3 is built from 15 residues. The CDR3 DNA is TGTGCCAGCAGCCAAGCCCGGGGGCCCGGGGAGACCCAGTACTTC. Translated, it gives CASSQARGPGETQYF.

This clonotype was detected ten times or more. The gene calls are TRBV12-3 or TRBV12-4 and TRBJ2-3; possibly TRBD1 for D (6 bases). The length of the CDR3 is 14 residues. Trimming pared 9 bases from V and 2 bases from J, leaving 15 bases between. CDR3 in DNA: TGTGCCAGTTGTTGGGACACATACACAGATACGCAGTATTTT. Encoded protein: CASCWDTYTDTQYF.

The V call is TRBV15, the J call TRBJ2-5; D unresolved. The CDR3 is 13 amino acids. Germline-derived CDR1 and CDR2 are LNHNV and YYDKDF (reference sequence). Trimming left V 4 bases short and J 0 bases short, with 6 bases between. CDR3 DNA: TGTGCCACCAGCATCCACTACCAAGAGACCCAGTACTTC. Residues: CATSIHYQETQYF.

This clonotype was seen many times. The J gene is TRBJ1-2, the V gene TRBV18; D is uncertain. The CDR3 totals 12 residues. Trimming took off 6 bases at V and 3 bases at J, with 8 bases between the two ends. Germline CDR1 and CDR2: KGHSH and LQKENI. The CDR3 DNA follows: TGTGCCAGCTCGCCTCCTGACTATGGCTACACCTTC. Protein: CASSPPDYGYTF. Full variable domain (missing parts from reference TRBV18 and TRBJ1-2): NAGVMQNPRHLVRRRGQEARLRCSPMKGHSHVYWYRQLPEEGLKFMVYLQKENIIDESGMPKERFSAEFPKEGPSILRIQQVVRGDSAAYFCASSPPDYGYTFGSGTRLTVV.

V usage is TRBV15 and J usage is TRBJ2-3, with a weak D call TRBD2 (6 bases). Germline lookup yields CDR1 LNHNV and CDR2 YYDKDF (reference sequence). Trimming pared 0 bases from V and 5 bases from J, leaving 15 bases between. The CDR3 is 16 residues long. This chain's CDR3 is CATSREDGSLGDTQYF. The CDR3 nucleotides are TGTGCCACCAGCAGAGAAGACGGGAGCTTGGGAGATACGCAGTATTTT.

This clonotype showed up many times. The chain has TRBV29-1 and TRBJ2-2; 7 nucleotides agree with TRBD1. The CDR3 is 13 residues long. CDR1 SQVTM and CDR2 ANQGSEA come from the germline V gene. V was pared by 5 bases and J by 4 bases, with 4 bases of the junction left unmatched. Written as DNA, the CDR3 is TGCAGCGTTTCGACAGGGTTCACCGGGGAGCTGTTTTTT. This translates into CSVSTGFTGELFF.

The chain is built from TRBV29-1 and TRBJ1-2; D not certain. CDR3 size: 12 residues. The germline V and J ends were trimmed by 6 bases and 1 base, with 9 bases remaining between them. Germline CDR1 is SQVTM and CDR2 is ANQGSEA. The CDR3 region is CSVSQSNYGYTF. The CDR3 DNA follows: TGCAGCGTGTCACAGAGTAACTATGGCTACACCTTC.

The CDR3 loop reads CSANRQGMGFMNTEAFF. The CDR3 DNA sequence: TGCAGTGCTAATCGTCAGGGGATGGGGTTCATGAACACTGAAGCTTTCTTT. The gene calls are TRBV20-1 and TRBJ1-1, with D perhaps matching TRBD1 (6 bases). The germline V gene has CDR1 DFQATT and CDR2 SNEGSKA (reference sequence). With 4 bases removed from V and 0 bases from J, the gap between germline ends came to 21 bases. The CDR3 is 17 residues long.

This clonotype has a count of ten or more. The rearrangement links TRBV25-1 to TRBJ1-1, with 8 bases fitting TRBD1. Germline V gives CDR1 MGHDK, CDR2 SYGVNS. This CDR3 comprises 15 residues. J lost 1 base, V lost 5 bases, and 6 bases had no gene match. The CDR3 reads CASSYFGTGNTEAFF. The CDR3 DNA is TGTGCCAGCAGTTACTTCGGGACAGGGAACACTGAAGCTTTCTTT.

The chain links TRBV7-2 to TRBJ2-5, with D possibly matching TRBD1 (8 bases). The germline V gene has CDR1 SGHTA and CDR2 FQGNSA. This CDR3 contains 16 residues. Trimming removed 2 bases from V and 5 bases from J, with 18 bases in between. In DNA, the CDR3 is TGTGCCAGCAGCTTACTTGGAACAGGGGGAGGGGAGACCCAGTACTTC. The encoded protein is CASSLLGTGGGETQYF.

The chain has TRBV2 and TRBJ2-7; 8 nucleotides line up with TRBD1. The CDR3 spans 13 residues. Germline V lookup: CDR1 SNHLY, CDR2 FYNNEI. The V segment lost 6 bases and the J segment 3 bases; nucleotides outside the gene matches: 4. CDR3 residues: CASRGTGRYEQYF. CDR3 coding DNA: TGTGCCAGCAGAGGGACAGGTCGCTACGAGCAGTACTTC. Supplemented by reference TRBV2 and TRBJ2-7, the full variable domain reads EPEVTQTPSHQVTQMGQEVILRCVPISNHLYFYWYRQILGQKVEFLVSFYNNEISEKSEIFDDQFSVERPDGSNFTLKIRSTKLEDSAMYFCASRGTGRYEQYFGPGTRLTVT.

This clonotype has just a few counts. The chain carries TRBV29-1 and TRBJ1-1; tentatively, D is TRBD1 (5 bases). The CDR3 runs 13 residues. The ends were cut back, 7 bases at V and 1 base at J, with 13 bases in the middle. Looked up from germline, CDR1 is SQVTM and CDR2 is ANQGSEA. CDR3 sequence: CSAEKTGNTEAFF. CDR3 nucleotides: TGCAGCGCCGAAAAAACAGGGAACACTGAAGCTTTCTTT.

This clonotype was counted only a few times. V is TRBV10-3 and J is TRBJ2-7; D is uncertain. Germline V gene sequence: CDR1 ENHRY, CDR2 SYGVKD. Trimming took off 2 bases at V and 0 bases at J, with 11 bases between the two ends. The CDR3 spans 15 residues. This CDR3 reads CAISEGPSTSYEQYF. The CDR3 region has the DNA TGTGCCATCAGTGAGGGACCGAGCACCTCCTACGAGCAGTACTTC.

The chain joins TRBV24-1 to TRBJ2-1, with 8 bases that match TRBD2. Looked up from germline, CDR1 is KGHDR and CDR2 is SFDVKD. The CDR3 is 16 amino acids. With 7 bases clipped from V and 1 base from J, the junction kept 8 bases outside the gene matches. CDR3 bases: TGTGCCACCAGCGGCGGACTAGCAGAGTCCTACAATGAGCAGTTCTTC. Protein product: CATSGGLAESYNEQFF.

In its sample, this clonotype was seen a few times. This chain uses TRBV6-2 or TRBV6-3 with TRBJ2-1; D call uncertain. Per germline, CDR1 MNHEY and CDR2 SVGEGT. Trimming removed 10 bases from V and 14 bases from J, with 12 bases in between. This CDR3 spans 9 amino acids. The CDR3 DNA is TGTGCCAATCCGGACCAGGAGTTCTTC. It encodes CANPDQEFF.

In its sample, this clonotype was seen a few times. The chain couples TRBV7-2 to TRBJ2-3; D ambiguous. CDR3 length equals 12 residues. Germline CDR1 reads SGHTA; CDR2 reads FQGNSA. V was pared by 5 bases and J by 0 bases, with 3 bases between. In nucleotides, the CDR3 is TGTGCCAGCAGCATCAGCACAGATACGCAGTATTTT. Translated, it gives CASSISTDTQYF.

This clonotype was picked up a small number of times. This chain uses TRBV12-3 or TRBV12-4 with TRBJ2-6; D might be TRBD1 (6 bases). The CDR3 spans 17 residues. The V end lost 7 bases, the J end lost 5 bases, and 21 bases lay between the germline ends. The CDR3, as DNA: TGTGCCAGCAATCCACGAGGGCAGGGGATAAGGGCCAACGTCCTGACTTTC. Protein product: CASNPRGQGIRANVLTF.

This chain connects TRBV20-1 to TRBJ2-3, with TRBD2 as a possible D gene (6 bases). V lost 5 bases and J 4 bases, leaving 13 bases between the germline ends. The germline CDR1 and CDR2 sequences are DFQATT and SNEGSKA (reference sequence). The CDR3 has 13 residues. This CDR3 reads CSAAPAGPDTQYF. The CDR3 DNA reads TGCAGTGCTGCCCCGGCGGGACCAGATACGCAGTATTTT.

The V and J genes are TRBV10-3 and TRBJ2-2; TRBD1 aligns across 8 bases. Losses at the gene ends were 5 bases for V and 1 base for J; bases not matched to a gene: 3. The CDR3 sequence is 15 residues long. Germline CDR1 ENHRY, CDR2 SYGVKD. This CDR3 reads CAISQQGENTGELFF. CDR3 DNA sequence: TGTGCCATCAGTCAACAGGGGGAGAACACCGGGGAGCTGTTTTTT.

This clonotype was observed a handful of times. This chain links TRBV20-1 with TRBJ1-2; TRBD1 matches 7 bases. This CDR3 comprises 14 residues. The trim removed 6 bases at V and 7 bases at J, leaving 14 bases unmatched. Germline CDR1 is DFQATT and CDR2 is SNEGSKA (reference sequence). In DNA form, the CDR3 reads TGCAGTGCCACCCGGGACAGCGTAGCGTCTGGCTACACCTTC. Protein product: CSATRDSVASGYTF.

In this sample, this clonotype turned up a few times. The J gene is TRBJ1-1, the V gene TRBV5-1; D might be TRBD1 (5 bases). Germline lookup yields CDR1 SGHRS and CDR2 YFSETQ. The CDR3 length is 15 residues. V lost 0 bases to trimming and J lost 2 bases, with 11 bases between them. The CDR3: CASSLAAGGNTEAFF. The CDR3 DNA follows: TGCGCCAGCAGCTTGGCCGCCGGGGGAAACACTGAAGCTTTCTTT.

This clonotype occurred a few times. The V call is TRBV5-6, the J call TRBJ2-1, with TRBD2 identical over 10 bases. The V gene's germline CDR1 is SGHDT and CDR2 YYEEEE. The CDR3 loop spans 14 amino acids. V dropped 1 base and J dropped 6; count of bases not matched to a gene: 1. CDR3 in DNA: TGTGCCAGCAGCTTGTGGACTAGCGGCAATGAGCAGTTCTTC. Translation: CASSLWTSGNEQFF. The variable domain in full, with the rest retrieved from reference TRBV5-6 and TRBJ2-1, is DAGVTQSPTHLIKTRGQQVTLRCSPKSGHDTVSWYQQALGQGPQFIFQYYEEEERQRGNFPDRFSGHQFPNYSSELNVNALLLGDSALYLCASSLWTSGNEQFFGPGTRLTVL.

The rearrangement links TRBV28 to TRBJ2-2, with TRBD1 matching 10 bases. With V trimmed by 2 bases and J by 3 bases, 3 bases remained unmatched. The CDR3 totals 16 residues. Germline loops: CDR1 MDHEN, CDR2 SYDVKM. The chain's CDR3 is CASSLRQGADTGELFF. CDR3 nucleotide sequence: TGTGCCAGCAGTTTAAGACAGGGGGCCGACACCGGGGAGCTGTTTTTT.

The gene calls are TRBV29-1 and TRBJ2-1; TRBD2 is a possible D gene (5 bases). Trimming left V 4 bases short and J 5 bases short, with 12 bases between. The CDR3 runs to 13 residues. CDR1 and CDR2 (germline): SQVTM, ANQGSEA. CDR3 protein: CSVAASSNNEQFF. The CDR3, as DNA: TGCAGCGTTGCGGCTAGCTCAAACAATGAGCAGTTCTTC.

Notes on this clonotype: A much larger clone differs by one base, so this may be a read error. CDR3 sequence (DNA): TGTGCCAGCACGGCGACAGGGGGCGGAGGAAACACCATATATTTT. Amino acids: CASTATGGGGNTIYF. The chain is built from TRBV7-2 and TRBJ1-3, with 10 bases lining up with TRBD1. CDR3 length equals 15 residues. CDR1 and CDR2 from the germline V gene are SGHTA and FQGNSA. V lost 7 bases and J lost 4; bases outside the gene matches: 7.